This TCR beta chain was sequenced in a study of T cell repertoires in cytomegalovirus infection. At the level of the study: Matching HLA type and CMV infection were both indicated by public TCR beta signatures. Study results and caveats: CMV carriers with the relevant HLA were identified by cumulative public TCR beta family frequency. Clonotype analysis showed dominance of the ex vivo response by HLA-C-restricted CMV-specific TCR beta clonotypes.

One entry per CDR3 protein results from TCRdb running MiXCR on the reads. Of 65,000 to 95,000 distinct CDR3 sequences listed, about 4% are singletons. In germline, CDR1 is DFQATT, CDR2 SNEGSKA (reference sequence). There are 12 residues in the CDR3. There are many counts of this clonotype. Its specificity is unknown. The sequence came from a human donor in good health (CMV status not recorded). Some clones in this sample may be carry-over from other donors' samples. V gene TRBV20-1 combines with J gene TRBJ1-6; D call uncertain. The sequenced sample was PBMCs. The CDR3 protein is CSLISLKSPLHF. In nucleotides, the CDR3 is TGCAGCCTGATTTCCCTCAAGTCACCCCTCCACTTT.